The 27 T cell receptor beta chains below all came from one sample that was sequenced in a study of CD4 and CD8 cells across lung adenocarcinoma regions. MiXCR, applied by TCRdb to the PCR reads, yields one record per CDR3 protein. Among fewer than 20,000 distinct CDR3 sequences listed, more than 45% were seen once. Sequenced material: CD8+ T cells from the center of a lung tumor. These receptor sequences come from a female donor with lung adenocarcinoma. The CD4 and CD8 labels of this study may be unreliable.

Notes on this clonotype: The junction and the germline gene differ at one end; a read error may be behind it. V usage is TRBV6-1 and J usage is TRBJ2-3; TRBD2 aligns across 7 bases. The CDR3 length is 15 residues. Germline CDR1 reads MNHNS; CDR2 reads SASEGT. CDR3 in amino acids: CASTPGEGAANTQYF. Here the CDR3 DNA reads TGTGCCAGCACCCCCGGGGAGGGAGCGGCAAATACGCAGTATTTC.

This chain joins TRBV6-4 and TRBJ2-1, with 10 positions matching TRBD2. Germline loops: CDR1 MRHNA, CDR2 SNTAGT. The CDR3 is made up of 14 amino acids. V shed 8 bases, J shed 10 bases, and the junction held 11 bases outside the gene matches. The CDR3 sequence is CASASLAGAGEQFF. For the CDR3, the DNA is TGTGCCAGCGCCTCGCTAGCGGGAGCTGGGGAGCAGTTCTTC.

The gene calls are TRBV6-5 and TRBJ1-1; unclear D gene. In germline, CDR1 is MNHEY, CDR2 SVGAGI. Trimming took 0 bases from V and 1 from J, leaving 3 bases between them. This CDR3 has 13 residues. The chain's CDR3 is CASSYSQNTEAFF. The CDR3 bases are TGTGCCAGCAGTTACTCCCAGAACACTGAAGCTTTCTTT.

CDR3 DNA: TGCGGTAGCAGCGAAGGGGTACGGGGCGGTGCCAAAGACACTCAGTACTTC. Protein product: CGSSEGVRGGAKDTQYF. The chain carries TRBV4-1 and TRBJ2-4; tentatively, D is TRBD1 or TRBD2 (5 bases each). CDR3 size: 17 residues. Germline CDR1 is MGHRA and CDR2 is YSYEKL.

Many counts were recorded for this clonotype. The rearrangement joins TRBV27 to TRBJ2-7, with a possible D match to TRBD2 (6 bases). The CDR3 is 13 residues long. Trimming removed 10 bases at V and 7 bases at J, with 20 bases between. CDR1 is MNHEY and CDR2 is SMNVEV in the germline V gene (reference sequence). CDR3 nucleotides: TGTGCCATCGTACACAGCGGGCCGGGTGAGCAGTACTTC. Amino acids: CAIVHSGPGEQYF.

This clonotype was seen at least ten times. J is TRBJ2-5 and V is TRBV6-2 or TRBV6-3, with 9 bases lining up with TRBD1. The J call may be mistaken, given a closer DNA end match to TRBJ2-7. The CDR3 spans 15 residues. The germline V gene has CDR1 MNHEY and CDR2 SVGEGT. CDR3 DNA sequence: TGTGCCAGCAGTCCCTCCGGGACAGGGAAAAACGAGCAGTACTTC. It translates to CASSPSGTGKNEQYF.

In its sample, this clonotype is medium-sized (0.01 to 0.1%). The V gene is TRBV6-5, the J gene TRBJ2-3; the D gene is possibly TRBD2 (6 bases). The CDR3 is made up of 14 amino acids. V was clipped by 7 bases and J by 1 base, with 12 bases between them. Per the germline V gene, CDR1 is MNHEY and CDR2 is SVGAGI. CDR3 nucleotides: TGTGCCAGCACCCGTAGCGGTGGCACAGATACGCAGTATTTT. Its protein product is CASTRSGGTDTQYF.

Comments on this clonotype: Being one base from a much bigger clone, this may be a read error. The rearrangement joins TRBV7-2 to TRBJ2-1; D not resolved. The CDR3 consists of 12 residues. The V and J ends lost 5 bases and 13 bases respectively, with 15 bases between them. CDR1 is SGHTA and CDR2 is FQGNSA in the germline V gene. The CDR3 DNA is TGTGCCAGCAGCCAGTTCCAAGAGACCCAGTTCTTC. Its protein is CASSQFQETQFF.

This clonotype was detected only a few times. The chain is built from TRBV6-2 or TRBV6-3 and TRBJ2-1; weak D call: TRBD1 (5 bases). Gene TRBJ2-5 matches the end of the DNA better, so the J call may be wrong. This CDR3 has 12 residues. The V gene's germline CDR1 is MNHEY and CDR2 SVGEGT. The CDR3 region is CASRRGQETQYF. The CDR3 nucleotides are TGTGCCAGCAGAAGGGGCCAAGAGACCCAGTACTTC.

In this sample, this clonotype turned up many times. The chain recombines TRBV6-5 with TRBJ1-2; 8 bases match TRBD1. Germline CDR1 is MNHEY and CDR2 is SVGAGI. CDR3 length: 14 residues. V shed 2 bases and J 2 bases; nucleotides not matched to a gene: 1. Here the CDR3 reads CASSYGDRNYGYTF. CDR3 coding DNA: TGTGCCAGCAGTTACGGGGACAGGAACTATGGCTACACCTTC.

This clonotype was seen a single time. This chain links TRBV5-1 with TRBJ2-1; no reliable D call. This CDR3 has 11 amino acids. Between the trimmed V and J ends, which lost 1 base and 9 bases, there was a span of 5 bases. Germline values: CDR1 SGHRS, CDR2 YFSETQ. CDR3 amino acids: CASSLFGEQFF. The CDR3 DNA follows: TGCGCCAGCAGCTTGTTCGGTGAGCAGTTCTTC.

The rearrangement uses TRBV6-5 and TRBJ1-1; 9 bases are shared with TRBD1. From germline, CDR1 is MNHEY and CDR2 SVGAGI. The CDR3 spans 13 residues. V trimming: 4 bases; J trimming: 7 bases; junction bases outside the gene matches: 4. For the CDR3, the DNA is TGTGCCAGCAGTTTAACAGGGGGCGTTGAAGCTTTCTTT. Translated, it gives CASSLTGGVEAFF.

Sample share makes this clonotype medium-sized. The rearrangement links TRBV6-5 to TRBJ2-5, with a tentative D call TRBD1 (6 bases). This CDR3 is built from 15 residues. V gave up 0 bases and J gave up 2 bases, with 10 bases separating them. Germline values: CDR1 MNHEY, CDR2 SVGAGI. The CDR3 sequence is CASSYSPDSQETQYF. The CDR3 DNA reads as TGTGCCAGCAGTTACTCGCCGGACAGTCAAGAGACCCAGTACTTC.

A note on this clonotype: At one boundary the junction diverges from the germline segment, which might be a read error. The CDR3 DNA sequence: TGTGCCGTCATGCGCCTCGGGGCTGTGAGCCCAGGGGCGCTGTATTTT. It yields the protein CAVMRLGAVSPGALYF. The rearrangement joins TRBV7-2 to TRBJ2-2; TRBD1 is a possible D gene (6 bases). This CDR3 comprises 16 residues. Per the germline V gene, CDR1 is SGHTA and CDR2 is FQGNSA.

In its sample, this clonotype was seen a few times. One end of the junction fails to match germline, which may point to a read error. The gene calls are TRBV27 and TRBJ2-3, with a possible D match to TRBD1 (5 bases). The V gene's germline CDR1 is MNHEY and CDR2 SMNVEV (reference sequence). The CDR3 has 15 amino acids. This chain's CDR3 is CASTLDRTSTDTQYF. The DNA of the CDR3 is TGTGCTAGCACCTTAGACAGAACTAGCACAGATACGCAGTATTTT.

This clonotype was seen ten or more times. The chain joins TRBV7-2 to TRBJ1-6, with D possibly TRBD1 on 5 matching bases. Trimming shortened V by 1 base and J by 9 bases, and 19 bases separated the two germline ends. Germline values: CDR1 SGHTA, CDR2 FQGNSA. CDR3 length equals 17 residues. As DNA, the CDR3 is TGTGCCAGCAGCTTAGAGGGCAGGGCAGTTGGGTCTTCACCCCTCCACTTT. As protein: CASSLEGRAVGSSPLHF.

This chain connects TRBV6-5 to TRBJ1-1, with 7 bases fitting TRBD1. V dropped 2 bases and J dropped 1; count of bases not matched to a gene: 4. This CDR3 spans 15 amino acids. Germline V CDR1 and CDR2: MNHEY, SVGAGI. The CDR3 region is CASSYDNRGNTEAFF. The CDR3 coding sequence is TGTGCCAGCAGTTACGATAACAGGGGGAACACTGAAGCTTTCTTT.

The rearrangement links TRBV6-1 to TRBJ2-1; 8 nucleotides agree with TRBD1. Judging by the DNA end, TRBJ2-5 fits better; the J call may be wrong. Germline CDR1 is MNHNS and CDR2 is SASEGT. CDR3 length: 16 amino acids. This chain's CDR3 is CASGGSGGRDTDTQYF. The CDR3 DNA follows: TGTGCCAGCGGGGGGTCAGGGGGCCGAGACACAGATACCCAGTACTTC.

This clonotype occurred many times. One base away lies a much larger clone, so this may be a sequencing read error. The chain carries TRBV6-1 and TRBJ2-1; D possibly corresponds to TRBD2 (6 bases). This CDR3 spans 12 amino acids. V gave up 7 bases and J gave up 10 bases, with 14 bases separating them. CDR1 MNHNS and CDR2 SASEGT come from the germline V gene. CDR3 amino acids: CASNRGSYEQFF. For the CDR3, the DNA is TGTGCCAGCAACCGGGGGTCCTACGAGCAGTTCTTC.

This clonotype was seen a handful of times. The V gene is TRBV11-3, the J gene TRBJ2-3; maybe TRBD2 (7 bases). CDR1 and CDR2 from the germline V gene are SGHNT and YENEEA. Between the trimmed V and J ends, which lost 1 base and 6 bases, there was a span of 11 bases. The CDR3 length is 14 residues. CDR3: CASSLAGGPDTQYF. The CDR3 DNA reads as TGTGCCAGCAGCTTAGCGGGGGGCCCGGATACGCAGTATTTT.

This clonotype was seen many times. The V call is TRBV27, the J call TRBJ2-1; D perhaps matches TRBD1 (7 bases). CDR1 is MNHEY, CDR2 SMNVEV, per germline (reference sequence). The V end lost 8 bases, the J end lost 5 bases, and 13 bases lay between the germline ends. The CDR3 has 13 amino acids. The CDR3 here is CASRRGRNNEQFF. In DNA, the CDR3 is TGTGCCAGCCGGAGGGGGCGTAACAATGAGCAGTTCTTC.

This clonotype has a handful of counts. V is TRBV6-2 or TRBV6-3 and J is TRBJ1-5; 10 bases align to TRBD1. Trimming cost V 6 bases and J 2 bases; bases outside gene matches: 4. The CDR3 loop spans 15 amino acids. CDR1 is MNHEY and CDR2 is SVGEGT in the germline V gene. This CDR3 is CASRSGTGGNQPQHF. The DNA for the CDR3 is TGTGCCAGCAGGTCCGGGACAGGGGGCAATCAGCCCCAGCATTTT.

This clonotype turned up a few times. The chain has TRBV6-5 and TRBJ2-2, with 9 bases lining up with TRBD2. The CDR3 has 15 amino acids. J lost 8 bases, V lost 2 bases, and 6 bases had no gene match. CDR1 MNHEY and CDR2 SVGAGI come from the germline V gene. CDR3 DNA sequence: TGTGCCAGCAGTTACGAAGTAGCGGGAGAGGGGGAGCTGTTTTTT. Its protein product is CASSYEVAGEGELFF.

This clonotype turned up a few times. The chain links TRBV12-3 or TRBV12-4 to TRBJ2-5, with D tentatively TRBD2 (6 bases). Trimming removed 2 bases from V and 4 bases from J, with 11 bases in between. This CDR3 comprises 14 residues. The CDR3 protein is CASSLTRGSETQYF. The CDR3 DNA follows: TGTGCCAGCAGTTTAACGCGGGGTTCAGAGACCCAGTACTTC.

V gene TRBV6-1 combines with J gene TRBJ2-3, with D possibly being TRBD1 (7 bases). The DNA end is more similar to TRBJ2-7, so the J call may be wrong. Looked up from germline, CDR1 is MNHNS and CDR2 is SASEGT. This CDR3 is 15 amino acids long. The CDR3 DNA reads TGTGCCGCGGGAAAAGGGGGCCTAGCGACAGATACGCAGTACTTC. This gives the protein CAAGKGGLATDTQYF.

This clonotype occurred many times. The rearrangement links TRBV7-2 to TRBJ2-1; TRBD1 agrees at 8 bases. The DNA end favors TRBJ2-5, so the J call may be wrong. The CDR3 totals 14 residues. Germline lookup yields CDR1 SGHTA and CDR2 FQGNSA. The CDR3 nucleotides are TGTGCCAGCAGCTTAGGGGCAGGGGGCACGTCCCAGTACTTC. Translation gives CASSLGAGGTSQYF.

The gene calls are TRBV7-6 and TRBJ2-1, with a possible D match to TRBD1 (6 bases). The assigned J gene may be wrong: the sequence end matches TRBJ2-5 better. This CDR3 has 12 amino acids. Germline CDR1 reads SGHVS; CDR2 reads FNYEAQ. The CDR3 DNA reads TGTGCCAGTTCGGGACATCAAGAGACCCAGTACTTC. As protein: CASSGHQETQYF.